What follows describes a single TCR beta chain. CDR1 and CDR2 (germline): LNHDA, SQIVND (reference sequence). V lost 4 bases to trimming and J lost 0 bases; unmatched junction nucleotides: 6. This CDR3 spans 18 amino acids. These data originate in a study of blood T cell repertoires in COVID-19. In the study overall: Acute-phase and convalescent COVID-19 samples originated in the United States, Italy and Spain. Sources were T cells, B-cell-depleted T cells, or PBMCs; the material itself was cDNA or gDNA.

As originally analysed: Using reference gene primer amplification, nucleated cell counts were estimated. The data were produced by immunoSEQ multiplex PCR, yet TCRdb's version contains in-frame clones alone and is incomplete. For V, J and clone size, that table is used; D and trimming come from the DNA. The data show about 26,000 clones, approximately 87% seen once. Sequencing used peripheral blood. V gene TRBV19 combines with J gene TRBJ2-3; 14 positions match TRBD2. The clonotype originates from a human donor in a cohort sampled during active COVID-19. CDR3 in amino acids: CASSTGLAGGTSTDTQYF. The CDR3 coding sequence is TGTGCCAGTAGTACTGGACTAGCGGGAGGCACTAGCACAGATACGCAGTATTTT.